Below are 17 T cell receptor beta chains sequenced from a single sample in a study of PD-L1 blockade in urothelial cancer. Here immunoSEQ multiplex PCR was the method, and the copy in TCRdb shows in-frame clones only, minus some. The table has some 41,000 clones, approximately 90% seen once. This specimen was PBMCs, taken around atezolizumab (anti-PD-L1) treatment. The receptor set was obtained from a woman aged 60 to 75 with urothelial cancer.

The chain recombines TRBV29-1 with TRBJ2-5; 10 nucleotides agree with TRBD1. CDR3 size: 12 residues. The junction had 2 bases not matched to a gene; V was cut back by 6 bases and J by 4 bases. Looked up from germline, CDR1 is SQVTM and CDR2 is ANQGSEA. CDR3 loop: CSVRQGAETQYF. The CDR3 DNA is TGCAGCGTCCGACAGGGGGCAGAGACCCAGTACTTC.

CDR3 region: CASSDRPAATQETQYF. The CDR3 coding sequence is TGTGCCAGCAGTGATCGGCCAGCGGCGACACAAGAGACCCAGTACTTC. This chain joins TRBV2 and TRBJ2-5; weak D call: TRBD2 (5 bases). Germline V gives CDR1 SNHLY, CDR2 FYNNEI. The V end was cut by 3 bases, the J end by 2 bases, with 16 bases between. The CDR3 covers 16 residues. Together with reference TRBV2 and TRBJ2-5, the CDR3 gives the full variable domain: EPEVTQTPSHQVTQMGQEVILRCVPISNHLYFYWYRQILGQKVEFLVSFYNNEISEKSEIFDDQFSVERPDGSNFTLKIRSTKLEDSAMYFCASSDRPAATQETQYFGPGTRLLVL.

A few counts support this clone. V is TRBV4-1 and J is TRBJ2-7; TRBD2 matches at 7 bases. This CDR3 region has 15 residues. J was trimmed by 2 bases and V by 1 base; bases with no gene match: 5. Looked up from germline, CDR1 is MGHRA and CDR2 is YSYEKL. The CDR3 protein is CASSQVAGEAYEQYF. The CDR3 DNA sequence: TGCGCCAGCAGCCAAGTGGCGGGGGAAGCCTACGAGCAGTACTTC.

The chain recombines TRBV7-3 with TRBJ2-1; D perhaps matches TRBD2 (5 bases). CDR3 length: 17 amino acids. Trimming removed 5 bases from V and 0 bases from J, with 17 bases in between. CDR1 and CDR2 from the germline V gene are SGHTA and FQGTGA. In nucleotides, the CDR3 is TGTGCCAGCAGCACTCTAGCTTTTCGGGACTCCTACAATGAGCAGTTCTTC. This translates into CASSTLAFRDSYNEQFF.

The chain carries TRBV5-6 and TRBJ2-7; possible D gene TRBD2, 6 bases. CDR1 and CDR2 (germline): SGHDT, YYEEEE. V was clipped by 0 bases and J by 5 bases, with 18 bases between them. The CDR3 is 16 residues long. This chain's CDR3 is CASSLDPLARRDEQYF. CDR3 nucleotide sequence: TGTGCCAGCAGCTTGGACCCTCTAGCGCGGCGGGACGAGCAGTACTTC.

The CDR3 protein is CASSESAGEAKNIQYF. DNA of the CDR3: TGCGCCAGCAGTGAGTCTGCGGGAGAAGCCAAAAACATTCAGTACTTC. V usage is TRBV10-2 and J usage is TRBJ2-4; 7 bases match TRBD2. In germline, CDR1 is WSHSY, CDR2 SAAADI. The CDR3 contains 16 residues. Unmatched junction bases numbered 2, after V lost 0 bases and J lost 0 bases.

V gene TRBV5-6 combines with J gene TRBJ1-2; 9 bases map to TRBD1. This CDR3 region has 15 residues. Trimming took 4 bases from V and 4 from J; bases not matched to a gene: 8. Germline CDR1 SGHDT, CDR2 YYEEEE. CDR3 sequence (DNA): TGTGCCAGCAGCCCACCGGGACAGGGAATCTATGGCTACACCTTC. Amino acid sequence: CASSPPGQGIYGYTF.

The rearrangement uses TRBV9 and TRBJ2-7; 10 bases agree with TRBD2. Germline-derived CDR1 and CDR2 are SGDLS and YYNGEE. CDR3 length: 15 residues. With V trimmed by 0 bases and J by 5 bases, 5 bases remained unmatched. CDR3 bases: TGTGCCAGCAGCGTAGATCTAGCGGGAGTCAACGAGCAGTACTTC. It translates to CASSVDLAGVNEQYF.

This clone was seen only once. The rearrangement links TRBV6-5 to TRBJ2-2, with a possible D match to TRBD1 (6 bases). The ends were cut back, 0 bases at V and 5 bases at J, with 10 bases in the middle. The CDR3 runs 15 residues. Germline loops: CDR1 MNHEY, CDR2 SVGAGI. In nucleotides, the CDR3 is TGTGCCAGCAGTTACTCCATGAGGGGGACCGGGGAGCTGTTTTTT. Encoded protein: CASSYSMRGTGELFF.

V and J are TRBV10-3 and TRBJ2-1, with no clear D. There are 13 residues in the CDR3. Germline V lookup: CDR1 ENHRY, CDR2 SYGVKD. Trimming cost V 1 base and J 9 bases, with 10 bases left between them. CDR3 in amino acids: CAISEFQASEQFF. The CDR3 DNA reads TGTGCCATCAGTGAGTTTCAGGCGAGTGAGCAGTTCTTC.

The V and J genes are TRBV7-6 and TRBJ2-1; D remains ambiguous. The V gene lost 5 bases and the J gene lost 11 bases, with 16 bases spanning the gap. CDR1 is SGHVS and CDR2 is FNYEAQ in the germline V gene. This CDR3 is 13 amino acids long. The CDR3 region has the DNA TGTGCCAGCAGCGACTTTGTCCTGGAGCAGCAGTTCTTC. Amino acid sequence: CASSDFVLEQQFF. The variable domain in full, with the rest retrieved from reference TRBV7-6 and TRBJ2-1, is GAGVSQSPRYKVTKRGQDVALRCDPISGHVSLYWYRQALGQGPEFLTYFNYEAQQDKSGLPNDRFSAERPEGSISTLTIQRTEQRDSAMYRCASSDFVLEQQFFGPGTRLTVL.

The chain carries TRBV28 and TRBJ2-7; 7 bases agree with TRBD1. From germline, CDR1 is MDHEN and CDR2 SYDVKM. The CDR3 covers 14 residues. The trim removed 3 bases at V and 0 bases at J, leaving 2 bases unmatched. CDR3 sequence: CASSFGDSSYEQYF. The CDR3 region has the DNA TGTGCCAGCAGTTTTGGGGACAGCTCCTACGAGCAGTACTTC. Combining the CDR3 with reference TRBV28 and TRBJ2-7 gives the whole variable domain DVKVTQSSRYLVKRTGEKVFLECVQDMDHENMFWYRQDPGLGLRLIYFSYDVKMKEKGDIPEGYSVSREKKERFSLILESASTNQTSMYLCASSFGDSSYEQYFGPGTRLTVT.

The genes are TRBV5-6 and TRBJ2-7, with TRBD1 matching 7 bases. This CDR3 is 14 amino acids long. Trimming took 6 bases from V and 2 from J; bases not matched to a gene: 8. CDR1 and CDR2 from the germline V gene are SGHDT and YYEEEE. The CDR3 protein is CASKQGTDAYEQYF. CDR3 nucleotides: TGTGCCAGCAAGCAGGGGACAGATGCCTACGAGCAGTACTTC.

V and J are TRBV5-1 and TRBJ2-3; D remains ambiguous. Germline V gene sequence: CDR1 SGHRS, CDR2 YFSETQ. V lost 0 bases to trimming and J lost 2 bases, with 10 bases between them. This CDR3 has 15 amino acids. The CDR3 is CASSLVGLATDTQYF. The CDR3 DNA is TGCGCCAGCAGCTTGGTAGGCTTAGCCACAGATACGCAGTATTTT.

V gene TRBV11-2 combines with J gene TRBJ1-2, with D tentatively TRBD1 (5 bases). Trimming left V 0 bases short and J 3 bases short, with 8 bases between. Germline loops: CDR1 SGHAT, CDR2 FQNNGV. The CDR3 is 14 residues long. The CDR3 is CASSLEGADYGYTF. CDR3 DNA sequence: TGTGCCAGCAGCTTAGAAGGGGCTGACTATGGCTACACCTTC. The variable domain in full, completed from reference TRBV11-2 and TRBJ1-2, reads EAGVAQSPRYKIIEKRQSVAFWCNPISGHATLYWYQQILGQGPKLLIQFQNNGVVDDSQLPKDRFSAERLKGVDSTLKIQPAKLEDSAVYLCASSLEGADYGYTFGSGTRLTVV.

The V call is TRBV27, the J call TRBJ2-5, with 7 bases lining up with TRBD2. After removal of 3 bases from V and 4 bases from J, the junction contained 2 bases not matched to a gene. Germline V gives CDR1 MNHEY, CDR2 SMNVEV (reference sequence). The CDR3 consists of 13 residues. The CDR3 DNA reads TGTGCCAGCAGTTTCGGGACTACAGAGACCCAGTACTTC. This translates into CASSFGTTETQYF.

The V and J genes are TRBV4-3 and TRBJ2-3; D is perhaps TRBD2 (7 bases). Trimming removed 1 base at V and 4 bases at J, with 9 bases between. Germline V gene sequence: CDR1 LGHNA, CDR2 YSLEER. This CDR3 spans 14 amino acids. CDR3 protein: CASSQGRGPDTQYF. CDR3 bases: TGCGCCAGCAGCCAAGGGCGGGGGCCAGATACGCAGTATTTT.